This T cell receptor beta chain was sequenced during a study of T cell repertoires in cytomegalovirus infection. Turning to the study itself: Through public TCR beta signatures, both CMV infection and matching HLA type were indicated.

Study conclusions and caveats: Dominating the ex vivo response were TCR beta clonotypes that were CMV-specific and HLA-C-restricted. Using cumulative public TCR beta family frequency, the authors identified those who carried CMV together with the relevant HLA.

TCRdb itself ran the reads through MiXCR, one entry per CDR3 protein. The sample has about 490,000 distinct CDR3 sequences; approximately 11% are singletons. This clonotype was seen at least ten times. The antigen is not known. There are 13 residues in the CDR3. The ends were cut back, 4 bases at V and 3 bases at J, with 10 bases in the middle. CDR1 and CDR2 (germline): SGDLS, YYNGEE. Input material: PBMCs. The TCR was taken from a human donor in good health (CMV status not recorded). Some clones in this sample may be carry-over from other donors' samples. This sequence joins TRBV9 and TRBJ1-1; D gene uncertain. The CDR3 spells CASSLQMDTEAFF. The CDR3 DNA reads TGTGCCAGCAGCCTCCAAATGGACACTGAAGCTTTCTTT.